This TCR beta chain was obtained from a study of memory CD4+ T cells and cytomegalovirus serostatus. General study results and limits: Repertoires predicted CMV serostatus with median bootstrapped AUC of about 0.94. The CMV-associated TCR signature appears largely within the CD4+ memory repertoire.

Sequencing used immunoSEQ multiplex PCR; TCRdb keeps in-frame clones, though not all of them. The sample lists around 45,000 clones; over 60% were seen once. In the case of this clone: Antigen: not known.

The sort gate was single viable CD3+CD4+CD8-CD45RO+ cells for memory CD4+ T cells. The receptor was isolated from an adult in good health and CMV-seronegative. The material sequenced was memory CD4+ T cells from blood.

The CDR3 loop reads CASSLVDQPQHF. CDR3 sequence (DNA): TGTGCCAGCAGCTTAGTCGATCAGCCCCAGCATTTT. This chain connects TRBV7-9 to TRBJ1-5; D is unresolved. V was cut by 1 base and J by 5 bases, with 3 bases left in between. Germline V gene sequence: CDR1 SEHNR, CDR2 FQNEAQ (reference sequence). This CDR3 has 12 amino acids.